The 19 T cell receptor beta chains below all came from one sample that was sequenced in a study of T cells in Graves' hyperthyroidism and ophthalmopathy (dated by TCRdb to 2018 to 2020). The library relied on multiplex PCR. The sequencer listed for this sample is Illumina HiSeq 2000. TCR beta CDR3 regions were amplified from RNA transcripts. A first-round RT-PCR of the TCR CDR3 used the HTBI primer set with the Qiagen OneStep RT-PCR kit. Using fastp at Q25 and MiXCR, TCRdb reprocessed the public reads and kept productive beta chains. Rows merge per CDR3 protein into single entries with the most common DNA and genes. In all, the sample holds 150,000 to 200,000 distinct CDR3 sequences, and more than 15% of those were seen once. Of the sample, around 29% falls within the top ten clones. The source material was blood. All receptors derive from a woman aged 45-65 years with Graves' hyperthyroidism.

This clonotype appeared many times. The V gene is TRBV2, the J gene TRBJ1-6; D is unclear. The CDR3 sequence is 14 residues long. Between the trimmed V and J ends, which lost 4 bases and 13 bases, there was a span of 17 bases. Germline values: CDR1 SNHLY, CDR2 FYNNEI. The CDR3 DNA is TGTGCCAGCAGTGGGTCAGGTTCCATCCCCCCCCTCCACTTT. It is translated as CASSGSGSIPPLHF.

The chain recombines TRBV5-5 with TRBJ1-5, with 10 bases that match TRBD1. Germline CDR1 reads SGHKS; CDR2 reads YYEKEE (reference sequence). Losses at the gene ends were 5 bases for V and 4 bases for J; bases not matched to a gene: 12. CDR3 length equals 17 residues. CDR3 DNA: TGTGCCAGCAGACCCGACCCGACAGGGGGCGGGAATCAGCCCCAGCATTTT. Translating it yields CASRPDPTGGGNQPQHF.

This clonotype was recorded at least ten times. This chain connects TRBV3-1 to TRBJ2-5; D gene unclear. Trimming removed 3 bases at V and 4 bases at J, with 6 bases between. This CDR3 is built from 12 residues. Germline CDR1 reads LGHDT; CDR2 reads YNNKEL (reference sequence). For the CDR3, the DNA is TGTGCCAGCAGCCACTTCTCAGAGACCCAGTACTTC. Protein product: CASSHFSETQYF.

The sample holds a few counts of this clonotype. This sequence joins TRBV13 and TRBJ2-7; the D is unclear. V gave up 6 bases and J gave up 7 bases, with 13 bases separating them. CDR3 length equals 12 residues. The germline V gene has CDR1 PRHDT and CDR2 FYEKMQ (reference sequence). As DNA, the CDR3 is TGTGCCAGCAGTTCGGGCCCCCAAGAGCAGTACTTC. This gives the protein CASSSGPQEQYF.

As regards this clonotype: At one end the junction does not follow the germline gene, possibly because of a read error. The rearrangement links TRBV28 to TRBJ1-1; D is perhaps TRBD1 (5 bases). Germline V gives CDR1 MDHEN, CDR2 SYDVKM. The CDR3 runs 14 residues. This CDR3 is CASRFQGWNTESFF. The DNA of the CDR3 is TGTGCCAGCAGGTTTCAGGGATGGAACACTGAATCTTTCTTT.

This chain uses TRBV27 with TRBJ1-5, with D possibly being TRBD1 (5 bases). V was clipped by 6 bases and J by 2 bases, with 14 bases between them. Germline V gives CDR1 MNHEY, CDR2 SMNVEV (reference sequence). CDR3 length: 15 amino acids. CDR3 in DNA: TGTGCCAGCAGCTCAGGGCCAGAAGGCAATCAGCCCCAGCATTTT. It is translated as CASSSGPEGNQPQHF.

This clonotype came up many times. The chain carries TRBV29-1 and TRBJ1-2, with a tentative D call TRBD1 (5 bases). V was shortened by 1 base and J by 4 bases, with 7 bases between the two germline ends. The CDR3 length is 12 residues. Germline CDR1 and CDR2: SQVTM and ANQGSEA. The CDR3 region is CSVEGTSYGYTF. For the CDR3, the DNA is TGCAGCGTTGAAGGGACAAGCTATGGCTACACCTTC.

This clonotype was counted ten times or more. V gene TRBV9 combines with J gene TRBJ1-1, with D perhaps matching TRBD1 (6 bases). The CDR3 length is 15 residues. V was trimmed by 0 bases and J by 3 bases, leaving 12 bases between them. CDR1 is SGDLS, CDR2 YYNGEE, per germline. The CDR3 sequence is CASSVVSGGHTEAFF. In nucleotides, the CDR3 is TGTGCCAGCAGCGTAGTTTCTGGGGGGCACACTGAAGCTTTCTTT.

The chain recombines TRBV27 with TRBJ2-7, with a tentative D call TRBD2 (6 bases). V lost 2 bases and J lost 5, with 13 bases in between. Germline V lookup: CDR1 MNHEY, CDR2 SMNVEV (reference sequence). There are 14 residues in the CDR3. Here the CDR3 reads CASSLLTTGDEQYF. CDR3 in DNA: TGTGCCAGCAGTTTACTGACAACGGGAGACGAGCAGTACTTC.

Ten or more counts support this clonotype. J is TRBJ1-5 and V is TRBV12-3 or TRBV12-4; unclear D gene. Trimming stripped 3 bases from V and 1 base from J, with 10 bases between. CDR3 length: 15 residues. CDR3 in DNA: TGTGCCAGCAGTTTTAGGGCGGGCAGCAATCAGCCCCAGCATTTT. Its translation is CASSFRAGSNQPQHF.

This clonotype came up a few times. The CDR3 DNA follows: TGCGCCAGCAGCCAAGATCCTCCAGCGGGGTTTTTAGGAGAGACCCAGTACTTC. Its translation: CASSQDPPAGFLGETQYF. This rearrangement joins TRBV4-1 to TRBJ2-5, with 7 bases lining up with TRBD2. J lost 4 bases, V lost 0 bases, and 14 bases had no gene match. Germline loops: CDR1 MGHRA, CDR2 YSYEKL. CDR3 length: 18 amino acids.

This clonotype has a count of ten or more. The chain couples TRBV28 to TRBJ2-5, with D perhaps TRBD1 (5 bases). The CDR3 sequence is 14 residues long. Germline assignment: CDR1 MDHEN and CDR2 SYDVKM. The V end was cut by 4 bases, the J end by 1 base, with 10 bases between. CDR3 loop: CASSSQAAQETQYF. In DNA, the CDR3 is TGTGCCAGCAGTTCACAGGCCGCCCAAGAGACCCAGTACTTC.

This clonotype was detected many times. The V and J genes are TRBV2 and TRBJ1-2, with 8 bases fitting TRBD1. Germline V gene data show CDR1 as SNHLY and CDR2 as FYNNEI. The CDR3 has 14 residues. The junction had 6 bases not matched to a gene; V was cut back by 8 bases and J by 1 base. The CDR3 sequence: CASASGGFNYGYTF. Here the CDR3 DNA reads TGTGCCAGCGCGTCAGGGGGCTTTAACTATGGCTACACCTTC.

This clonotype was detected many times. The chain joins TRBV19 to TRBJ1-1; D gene ambiguous. Germline V gene sequence: CDR1 LNHDA, CDR2 SQIVND (reference sequence). V lost 3 bases to trimming and J lost 0 bases, with 5 bases between them. CDR3 length equals 13 residues. CDR3 bases: TGTGCCAGTAGTATTTTCATGAACACTGAAGCTTTCTTT. Amino acid sequence: CASSIFMNTEAFF.

This clonotype occurred a few times. A much bigger clone sits one base away, suggesting this may be a read error. The rearrangement joins TRBV7-9 to TRBJ2-1; maybe TRBD1 (6 bases). The germline gives CDR1 SEHNR, CDR2 FQNEAQ (reference sequence). This CDR3 contains 14 residues. CDR3 sequence reads: CVSSVITGSVEQFF. The DNA of the CDR3 is TGTGTCAGCAGCGTAATAACAGGGTCGGTTGAGCAGTTCTTC.

The V call is TRBV6-5, the J call TRBJ2-7, with D possibly called TRBD1 or TRBD2 (6 bases each). Germline V gives CDR1 MNHEY, CDR2 SVGAGI. V was trimmed by 2 bases and J by 1 base, leaving 12 bases between them. The CDR3 contains 15 residues. CDR3 sequence reads: CASSYRGGPSYEQYF. As DNA, the CDR3 is TGTGCCAGCAGTTACCGAGGGGGGCCATCCTACGAGCAGTACTTC.

This clonotype turned up a few times. This may come from a read error, since a much larger clone is one base off. The chain carries TRBV7-2 and TRBJ2-2; a weak D match, TRBD1 (5 bases). This CDR3 spans 16 amino acids. V dropped 8 bases and J dropped 6 bases, with 22 bases sitting between them. Germline CDR1 reads SGHTA; CDR2 reads FQGNSA. The CDR3 spells CASGSPRASLSGELFF. CDR3 nucleotide sequence: TGTGCCAGCGGCTCCCCCAGGGCCTCCTTGTCCGGGGAGCTGTTTTTT.

This clonotype has a count of ten or more. The chain is built from TRBV5-1 and TRBJ2-3, with 9 bases lining up with TRBD1. The CDR3 length is 16 residues. J was trimmed by 2 bases and V by 0 bases; bases with no gene match: 4. The germline CDR1 and CDR2 sequences are SGHRS and YFSETQ. CDR3 region: CASSLVGTGLTDTQYF. DNA of the CDR3: TGCGCCAGCAGCTTGGTTGGGACAGGGCTCACAGATACGCAGTATTTT.

This clonotype was seen only once. V is TRBV5-6 and J is TRBJ1-2, with D maybe TRBD1 (5 bases). This CDR3 contains 13 residues. V was pared by 0 bases and J by 6 bases, with 9 bases between. The germline V gene has CDR1 SGHDT and CDR2 YYEEEE. CDR3 nucleotide sequence: TGTGCCAGCAGCTTGGGGGGGGACGATGGCTACACCTTC. This encodes CASSLGGDDGYTF.